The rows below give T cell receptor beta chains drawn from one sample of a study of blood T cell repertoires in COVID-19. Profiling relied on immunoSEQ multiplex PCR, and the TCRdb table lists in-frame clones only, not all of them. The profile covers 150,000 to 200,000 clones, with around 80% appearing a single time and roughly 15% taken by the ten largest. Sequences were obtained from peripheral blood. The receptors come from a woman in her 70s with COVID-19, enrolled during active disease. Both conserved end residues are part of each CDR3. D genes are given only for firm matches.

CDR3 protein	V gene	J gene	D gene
CASSTRDRGQNRKLFF	TRBV19	TRBJ1-4	TRBD1
CASSLGASPINEQFF	TRBV11-3	TRBJ2-1	.
CASSSSGTGRGDNEKLFF	TRBV11-2	TRBJ1-4	TRBD1
CASGLAGEETQYF	TRBV6-5	TRBJ2-5	TRBD2
CASSFRDSRTVPFF	TRBV5-1	TRBJ1-1	.
CASSYGSSYEQYF	TRBV3-1/TRBV3-2	TRBJ2-7	.
CASSSGVYSGNTIYF	TRBV7-2	TRBJ1-3	.
CAGGGGLAPEQYF	TRBV6-5	TRBJ2-7	TRBD2
CASSQGYRLRPEAFF	TRBV3-1/TRBV3-2	TRBJ1-1	.
CASSQQGSNQPQHF	TRBV2	TRBJ1-5	.
CASSLLAGGSYTQYF	TRBV7-3	TRBJ2-3	TRBD2
CAWSAFGTGGDQPQHF	TRBV30	TRBJ1-5	TRBD1
CAWDGRVDDEQFF	TRBV30	TRBJ2-1	.
CASSDTGRTNEKLFF	TRBV4-1	TRBJ1-4	.
CASSQVQGRGGYTF	TRBV3-1/TRBV3-2	TRBJ1-2	.
CASTGTGRMGYTF	TRBV6-5	TRBJ1-2	TRBD1
CASSPGQVGETQYF	TRBV3-1/TRBV3-2	TRBJ2-5	TRBD1
CASSQEGGSYNEQFF	TRBV3-1/TRBV3-2	TRBJ2-1	.
CATSGVEGPQHF	TRBV24-1	TRBJ1-5	.
CASSSGGGNTGELFF	TRBV6-5	TRBJ2-2	TRBD2
CASSPLVLAGVEQFF	TRBV5-1	TRBJ2-1	TRBD2
CASQDRAISFF	TRBV2	TRBJ2-7	TRBD1